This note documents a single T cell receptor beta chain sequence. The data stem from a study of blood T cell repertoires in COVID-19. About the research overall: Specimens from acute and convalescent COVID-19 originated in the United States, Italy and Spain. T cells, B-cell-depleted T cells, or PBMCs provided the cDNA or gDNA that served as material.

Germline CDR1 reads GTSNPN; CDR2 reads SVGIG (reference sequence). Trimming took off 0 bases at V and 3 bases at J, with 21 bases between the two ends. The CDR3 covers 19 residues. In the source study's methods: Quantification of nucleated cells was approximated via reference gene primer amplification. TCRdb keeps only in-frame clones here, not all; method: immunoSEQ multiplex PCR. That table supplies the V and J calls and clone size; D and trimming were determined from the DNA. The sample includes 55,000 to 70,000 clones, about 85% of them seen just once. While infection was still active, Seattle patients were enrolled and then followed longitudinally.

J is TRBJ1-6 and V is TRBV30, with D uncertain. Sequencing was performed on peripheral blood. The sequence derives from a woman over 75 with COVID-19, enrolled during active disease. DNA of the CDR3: TGTGCCTGGAGTGTACGGGGAGTTAATTACCCGTACTATAATTCACCCCTCCACTTT. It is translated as CAWSVRGVNYPYYNSPLHF.